These T cell receptor beta chains were read from a single sample in a study of T cell changes during pregnancy in multiple sclerosis. Measured with immunoSEQ multiplex PCR; TCRdb has only the in-frame clones, and not every one. The data hold about 52,000 clones, with approximately 92% observed a single time. This sample comprised CD4+ T cells from peripheral blood mononuclear cells, obtained in the third trimester of pregnancy. Source of these receptors: a female donor with multiple sclerosis, enrolled in a pregnancy study. Each CDR3 is given with its conserved first and last residue. The D gene is left open where the match is weak. Where a row states a size, it is once, few, many or the class of an expanded clone; other rows omit it.

>-|-|TRBJ1-6|TRBV30
CAWSVGGGSPLHF
TGTGCCTGGAGTGTTGGGGGAGGGTCACCCCTCCACTTT
>TRBD1|-|TRBJ2-3|TRBV12-5
CASGLVGQGTQYF
TGTGCTAGTGGTTTGGTAGGACAGGGAACGCAGTATTTT
>-|-|TRBJ2-4|TRBV2
CASSGSNIQYF
TGTGCCAGCAGTGGTAGTAACATTCAGTACTTC
>TRBD2|-|TRBJ2-1|TRBV4-2
CASSQDQRGGNEQFF
TGTGCCAGCAGCCAAGATCAGCGGGGGGGGAATGAGCAGTTCTTC
>-|-|TRBJ2-2|TRBV6-1
CASSGGLYTGELFF
TGTGCCAGCAGTGGGGGACTGTACACCGGGGAGCTGTTTTTT
>TRBD1|-|TRBJ1-4|TRBV9
CASSNRDRGVEKLFF
TGTGCCAGCAGCAACCGGGACAGGGGAGTTGAAAAACTGTTTTTT
>-|-|TRBJ2-7|TRBV7-2
CASSLNGRLSYEQYF
TGTGCCAGCAGCTTAAATGGCAGACTCTCCTACGAGCAGTACTTC
>TRBD2|-|TRBJ2-3|TRBV9
CASTWASGGTSTDTQYF
TGTGCCAGCACCTGGGCTAGCGGGGGAACTAGCACAGATACGCAGTATTTT
>TRBD1|once|TRBJ1-4|TRBV9
CASSPTGTGVNEKLFF
TGTGCCAGCAGCCCAACCGGGACAGGTGTTAATGAAAAACTGTTTTTT
>-|-|TRBJ1-2|TRBV7-3
CASTLTPGLENGYTF
TGTGCCAGCACCCTAACTCCCGGTCTTGAGAATGGCTACACCTTC
>TRBD1|-|TRBJ1-5|TRBV6-6
CASSYSDRAGNQPQHF
TGTGCCAGCAGTTACTCGGACAGGGCGGGGAATCAGCCCCAGCATTTT
>TRBD2|-|TRBJ2-7|TRBV7-3
CASSPQGLAGGRNEQYF
TGTGCCAGCAGCCCGCAGGGACTAGCGGGGGGGCGAAACGAGCAGTACTTC
>-|-|TRBJ2-7|TRBV19
CASGSSYEQYF
TGTGCCAGTGGGAGTTCCTACGAGCAGTACTTC
>-|-|TRBJ1-2|TRBV6-1
CASSAQTNYGYTF
TGTGCCAGCAGTGCCCAAACTAACTATGGCTACACCTTC
>-|-|TRBJ2-5|TRBV20-1
CSASAGETQYF
TGCAGTGCTAGTGCCGGGGAGACCCAGTACTTC
>-|-|TRBJ2-5|TRBV30
CAWRGGRGRETQYF
TGTGCCTGGAGGGGTGGGCGGGGGCGGGAGACCCAGTACTTC
>-|once|TRBJ2-7|TRBV7-2
CASSLEVGFWGATYEQYF
TGTGCCAGCAGCTTAGAAGTGGGTTTTTGGGGAGCAACCTACGAGCAGTACTTC
>TRBD2|-|TRBJ2-2|TRBV9
CASSVGTSGTGELFF
TGTGCCAGCAGCGTCGGGACTAGCGGCACCGGGGAGCTGTTTTTT
>TRBD1|-|TRBJ2-3|TRBV30
CAWTGQGTDTQYF
TGTGCCTGGACGGGACAGGGGACAGATACGCAGTATTTT
>-|-|TRBJ1-3|TRBV9
CASSYLTATSGNTIYF
TGTGCCAGCAGCTACCTGACAGCGACCTCTGGAAACACCATATATTTT
>-|-|TRBJ2-7|TRBV7-3
CASSRRGGEREQYF
TGTGCCAGCAGCCGTCGAGGGGGTGAGAGAGAGCAGTACTTC
>-|-|TRBJ2-1|TRBV6-4
CASSVERNGNEQFF
TGTGCCAGCAGTGTCGAGCGGAACGGCAATGAGCAGTTCTTC
>TRBD1|-|TRBJ1-2|TRBV18
CASSPLRQGPTLVESTDPNGYTF
TGTGCCAGCTCACCACTCCGACAGGGACCGACACTAGTAGAGTCCACAGACCCTAATGGCTACACCTTC
>-|few|TRBJ1-6|TRBV27
CASTLRRQDNSPLHF
TGTGCCAGCACCCTTAGGAGACAGGATAATTCACCCCTCCACTTT
>-|-|TRBJ2-5|TRBV6-1
CASTESPQETQYF
TGTGCCAGCACGGAGAGCCCCCAAGAGACCCAGTACTTC
>-|-|TRBJ1-2|TRBV15
CATSTDRPNYGYTF
TGTGCCACCAGCACCGACAGGCCCAACTATGGCTACACCTTC
>-|-|TRBJ2-7|TRBV19
CASSRTAPSYEQYF
TGTGCCAGTAGCCGGACAGCTCCATCCTACGAGCAGTACTTC
>-|-|TRBJ2-1|TRBV5-1
CASQPRPGENEQFF
TGCGCCAGCCAACCGCGTCCGGGTGAAAATGAGCAGTTCTTC
>TRBD1|-|TRBJ1-3|TRBV18
CASSPLDRGGGNTIYF
TGTGCCAGCTCACCCCTGGACAGGGGTGGAGGAAACACCATATATTTT
>TRBD1|-|TRBJ1-4|TRBV7-2
CASSPEQGSHEKLFF
TGTGCCAGCAGCCCGGAACAGGGGAGTCATGAAAAACTGTTTTTT
>-|-|TRBJ1-1|TRBV7-8
CASSLVGGNTEAFF
TGTGCCAGCAGCTTAGTGGGGGGGAACACTGAAGCTTTCTTT
>-|-|TRBJ2-5|TRBV9
CASSVSRGYETQYF
TGTGCCAGCAGCGTATCAAGGGGGTATGAGACCCAGTACTTC
>-|-|TRBJ1-4|TRBV4-2
CASSQVRQGSEKLFF
TGTGCCAGCAGCCAAGTTAGGCAGGGCAGTGAAAAACTGTTTTTT
>TRBD1|-|TRBJ2-7|TRBV7-9
CASSRTQGARLYEQYF
TGTGCCAGCAGCAGGACACAGGGGGCACGCTTGTACGAGCAGTACTTC
>TRBD1|-|TRBJ1-2|TRBV6-1
CANRQGAGDYGYTF
TGTGCCAATCGACAGGGGGCGGGTGACTATGGCTACACCTTC
>TRBD2|-|TRBJ2-5|TRBV6-5
CATGERGAQETQYF
TGTGCCACGGGGGAGCGGGGGGCCCAAGAGACCCAGTACTTC